This T cell receptor (beta chain) was recovered during a study of T cell responses to AZD1222 COVID-19 vaccine. Study-level findings and limits: Clonal diversity may have been underestimated in mostly white British donors.

Profiled with immunoSEQ multiplex PCR; TCRdb holds only in-frame clones, not every one. The sample contains 150,000 to 160,000 clones, approximately 86% of which appear only once. Concerning this clone itself: Its target is not known.

The CDR3 spans 13 residues. CDR1 is SGHTA and CDR2 is FQGNSA in the germline V gene. The V gene lost 8 bases and the J gene lost 0 bases, with 7 bases spanning the gap. The sequence was collected from an adult who had recovered from COVID-19. The chain couples TRBV7-2 to TRBJ1-4, with D unclear. The specimen comprised peripheral blood, sampled after recovery from COVID-19. The chain's CDR3 is CASRSTTNEKLFF. CDR3 DNA sequence: TGTGCCAGCCGGTCGACAACTAATGAAAAACTGTTTTTT. Looking up the rest from reference TRBV7-2 and TRBJ1-4 gives the full variable domain: GAGVSQSPSNKVTEKGKDVELRCDPISGHTALYWYRQSLGQGLEFLIYFQGNSAPDKSGLPSDRFSAERTGGSVSTLTIQRTQQEDSAVYLCASRSTTNEKLFFGSGTQLSVL.